This T cell receptor (beta chain) was identified during a study of T cell responses to AZD1222 COVID-19 vaccine. The sample holds a few counts of this clone. Sequencing was performed with immunoSEQ multiplex PCR; in TCRdb, only in-frame clones are kept and a portion is missing. In the table there are about 120,000 clones, approximately 90% of which are singletons. From germline, CDR1 is SNHLY and CDR2 FYNNEI. Germline trimming cut 6 bases from V and 8 bases from J; bases unmatched to any gene: 2. This CDR3 contains 13 residues. This rearrangement joins TRBV2 to TRBJ1-6; 9 bases fit TRBD1. Sequencing used peripheral blood, obtained on day 0 of AZD1222 vaccination. The receptor's source is an adult in good health. The CDR3 loop reads CASSRDRDSPLHF. CDR3 bases: TGTGCCAGCAGCCGGGACAGGGATTCACCCCTCCACTTT.